This T cell receptor beta chain is drawn from a study of blood T cell repertoires in COVID-19 (TCRdb year 2020). For context, the study as a whole: Samples from collaborators originated in the United States, Italy and Spain and spanned both the acute and convalescent phases of COVID-19. The prospective study material was composed of cDNA or gDNA derived from T cells, B-cell-depleted T cells, or PBMCs. The dataset comprised deeply sampled blood TCRbeta repertoires from subjects exposed to, actively infected with, or recovered from COVID-19. The repertoires were made available in a free public database intended to serve as a resource for research on the immune response to SARS-CoV-2. Samples were obtained from the ongoing ImmuneRACE study (first 160 participants) and from 1,254 subjects provided by 6 global collaborators. A de-identified subject ID, COVID-19 status, age in years and sex were almost always included in the sample metadata. HLA class I and class II types, where available, came from metadata supplied by the sample provider rather than from assay-based typing.

Whole blood was collected in K2EDTA tubes by collaborating institutions according to the institutions' own protocols. For TCRbeta analysis, collaborators shipped samples as frozen whole blood, isolated PBMCs, or DNA extracted from either of those sample types. TCRbeta CDR3 regions were amplified from genomic DNA by means of the immunoSEQ Assay, a bias-controlled multiplex PCR. Under the source paper's analysis protocol: The number of nucleated cells in each sample was estimated by amplification of reference gene primers within the assay. To quantify the absolute abundance of each unique TCRbeta CDR3 rearrangement, sequence reads were collapsed and filtered. For each sample, productive Simpson clonality was calculated by taking the square root of Simpson's diversity index across productive rearrangements. TCRdb carries this immuneACCESS record with in-frame sequences only. Its versions omit some clonotypes, under half of them owing to an unresolved V gene in the studies checked, with the rest unexplained. Clone size and the V and J calls come from that table; the DNA yielded D and trimming. The table for this sample lists about 200,000 clones; more than 65% of them were counted only once. Approximately 10% of the sample comes from the top ten.

With respect to this clone: What antigen it recognizes has not been identified. Base qualities are not at hand, and no much larger clone is one base apart.

What the work shows at the level of the full study, not this receptor alone: Clinical and demographic metadata were provided uncurated, with the amount varying by source and participant.

CDR1 and CDR2 (DFQATT, SNEGSKA) derive from the germline V gene (reference sequence). Inclusive of the bounding cysteine and phenylalanine, the CDR3 is 11 residues long. Just the 33-base CDR3 DNA is kept, in frame starting at base 1. The junction shows trimming of 0 bases on V and 14 bases on J, plus 11 bases between the germline ends. The chain was built from TRBV20-1 and TRBJ2-1; the D gene identity is not certain. This receptor was identified in a man aged 45-65 years with active or convalescent COVID-19. The sample comprised peripheral blood. In nucleotide form, the sequence is TGCAGTGCTAGAGATTTCCCGGTCGAGTTCTTC. Translated, this gives CSARDFPVEFF.